Presented here are 29 T cell receptor beta chains from one specimen sequenced in a study of PD-1 blockade in classical Hodgkin lymphoma. Relapse after autologous stem cell transplantation occurred in every patient, and brentuximab vedotin exposure varied. Here immunoSEQ multiplex PCR was the method, and the copy in TCRdb shows in-frame clones only, minus some. The repertoire holds 46,000 or so clones, with 88% as singletons. Material: peripheral blood mononuclear cells (PBMCs), obtained at baseline. Every receptor here comes from a human donor with classical Hodgkin lymphoma.

The chain carries TRBV6-4 and TRBJ2-1, with D hard to call. This CDR3 has 13 amino acids. V was shortened by 2 bases and J by 2 bases, with 4 bases between the two germline ends. In germline, CDR1 is MRHNA, CDR2 SNTAGT. The CDR3 here is CASSDGAYNEQFF. In DNA form, the CDR3 reads TGTGCCAGCAGTGACGGGGCCTACAATGAGCAGTTCTTC.

The chain recombines TRBV7-3 with TRBJ2-2; the match to TRBD1 covers 9 bases. The CDR3 runs 17 residues. J gave up 5 bases and V 5 bases, and 12 bases lay outside the gene matches. Germline CDR1 and CDR2: SGHTA and FQGTGA. The CDR3 protein is CASSLQPGQGRTGELFF. The CDR3 nucleotides are TGTGCCAGCAGCCTACAACCGGGACAGGGTCGAACCGGGGAGCTGTTTTTT.

The V gene is TRBV5-4, the J gene TRBJ1-1; D is ambiguous. V was shortened by 5 bases and J by 3 bases, with 11 bases between the two germline ends. CDR1 is SGHNT and CDR2 is YYREEE in the germline V gene (reference sequence). This CDR3 spans 13 amino acids. CDR3 region: CASSSNPDTEAFF. The CDR3 DNA follows: TGTGCCAGCAGTTCAAACCCCGACACTGAAGCTTTCTTT.

V and J are TRBV27 and TRBJ2-7, with 12 bases fitting TRBD2. The germline V gene encodes CDR1 MNHEY and CDR2 SMNVEV (reference sequence). V was pared by 5 bases and J by 2 bases, with 7 bases of the junction left unmatched. CDR3 size: 16 residues. The CDR3 spells CASSILTSGRTYEQYF. The CDR3 nucleotides are TGTGCCAGCAGTATACTGACTAGCGGGAGAACCTACGAGCAGTACTTC.

The V and J genes are TRBV19 and TRBJ2-2, with TRBD2 as a possible D gene (5 bases). Germline V gene lookup returns CDR1 LNHDA and CDR2 SQIVND (reference sequence). The CDR3 has 15 amino acids. The ends were cut back, 6 bases at V and 1 base at J, with 12 bases in the middle. This CDR3 is CASSIRRVNTGELFF. In nucleotides, the CDR3 is TGTGCCAGTAGCATCCGGCGGGTGAACACCGGGGAGCTGTTTTTT.

The V and J genes are TRBV11-2 and TRBJ2-7; D is undetermined. Trimming took off 5 bases at V and 3 bases at J, with 11 bases between the two ends. Germline-derived CDR1 and CDR2 are SGHAT and FQNNGV. The CDR3 has 13 residues. CDR3 amino acids: CASSPRAVYEQYF. In DNA form, the CDR3 reads TGTGCCAGCAGCCCCCGGGCAGTCTACGAGCAGTACTTC.

The chain carries TRBV5-4 and TRBJ1-4; a weak D match, TRBD1 (5 bases). This CDR3 comprises 15 residues. Germline V gene lookup returns CDR1 SGHNT and CDR2 YYREEE (reference sequence). The ends were cut back, 3 bases at V and 7 bases at J, with 16 bases in the middle. The CDR3 nucleotides are TGTGCCAGCAGCTACTCAAGGGGCGGAGGTGAAAAACTGTTTTTT. It yields the protein CASSYSRGGGEKLFF.

J is TRBJ1-6 and V is TRBV10-3; tentatively, D is TRBD1 (5 bases). The CDR3 has 16 amino acids. V lost 6 bases and J 9 bases, leaving 21 bases between the germline ends. The germline V gene encodes CDR1 ENHRY and CDR2 SYGVKD. The chain's CDR3 is CAIRRRLRDSPSPLHF. The CDR3 DNA sequence: TGTGCCATCAGGCGTCGACTCCGGGACTCTCCTTCACCCCTCCACTTT.

The rearrangement uses TRBV6-4 and TRBJ2-2; 7 bases are a match to TRBD1. Germline V lookup: CDR1 MRHNA, CDR2 SNTAGT. The CDR3 is 15 residues long. V dropped 4 bases and J dropped 1; count of bases not matched to a gene: 3. In DNA form, the CDR3 reads TGTGCCAGCAGTGCCCAGGGGGAGAACACCGGGGAGCTGTTTTTT. This codes for CASSAQGENTGELFF.

This chain uses TRBV19 with TRBJ1-5; D is unresolved. The CDR3 runs 18 residues. V was trimmed by 2 bases and J by 1 base, leaving 18 bases between them. Germline CDR1 LNHDA, CDR2 SQIVND (reference sequence). Written as DNA, the CDR3 is TGTGCCAGTAGTATAACCCTCGGCCTGGGGATGAGCAATCAGCCCCAGCATTTT. Protein sequence: CASSITLGLGMSNQPQHF.

The V gene is TRBV29-1, the J gene TRBJ2-7, with D possibly being TRBD2 (6 bases). Germline V lookup: CDR1 SQVTM, CDR2 ANQGSEA. The CDR3 length is 14 residues. V was clipped by 6 bases and J by 0 bases, with 15 bases between them. This CDR3 reads CSVGAAGTSYEQYF. In nucleotides, the CDR3 is TGCAGCGTCGGGGCCGCGGGGACCTCCTACGAGCAGTACTTC.

V usage is TRBV27 and J usage is TRBJ2-7, with no clear D. The CDR3 is 13 residues long. V was trimmed by 5 bases and J by 5 bases, leaving 13 bases between them. CDR1 is MNHEY, CDR2 SMNVEV, per germline (reference sequence). CDR3 coding DNA: TGTGCCAGCAGTCCATCTCCGTGGGACGAGCAGTACTTC. Protein product: CASSPSPWDEQYF.

V is TRBV10-3 and J is TRBJ2-1; TRBD2 agrees at 10 bases. Germline trimming cut 6 bases from V and 6 bases from J; bases unmatched to any gene: 14. In germline, CDR1 is ENHRY, CDR2 SYGVKD. This CDR3 contains 17 residues. Here the CDR3 reads CAIRESGGAPLGNEQFF. For the CDR3, the DNA is TGTGCCATCAGAGAAAGCGGGGGGGCCCCGCTGGGCAATGAGCAGTTCTTC.

The V and J genes are TRBV7-2 and TRBJ2-5, with 8 bases lining up with TRBD2. The CDR3 runs to 15 residues. V lost 1 base, J lost 1 base, and 2 bases stayed unmatched. CDR1 is SGHTA and CDR2 is FQGNSA in the germline V gene. DNA for the CDR3: TGTGCCAGCAGCTTAGTCGGGGGGGGCCAAGAGACCCAGTACTTC. Its translation: CASSLVGGGQETQYF.

This rearrangement joins TRBV23-1 to TRBJ2-3, with 9 bases that match TRBD1. TRBV23-1 is labeled an ORF, and its function is uncertain. This CDR3 is 16 amino acids long. Trimming at V came to 2 bases and at J to 5 bases, leaving 8 bases not matched to a gene. CDR3 residues: CASSQEPGQGKDTQYF. Written as DNA, the CDR3 is TGCGCCAGCAGTCAAGAGCCGGGACAGGGCAAAGATACGCAGTATTTT.

The chain couples TRBV11-2 to TRBJ2-2, with D perhaps assigned TRBD1 or TRBD2 (5 bases each). The CDR3 has 15 residues. The V and J ends lost 5 bases and 5 bases respectively, with 15 bases between them. CDR1 is SGHAT, CDR2 FQNNGV, per germline. The CDR3 loop reads CASSVSGTKTGELFF. CDR3 in DNA: TGTGCCAGCAGCGTCTCCGGGACCAAAACCGGGGAGCTGTTTTTT. Using reference TRBV11-2 and TRBJ2-2 for the parts outside the CDR3, the full variable domain is EAGVAQSPRYKIIEKRQSVAFWCNPISGHATLYWYQQILGQGPKLLIQFQNNGVVDDSQLPKDRFSAERLKGVDSTLKIQPAKLEDSAVYLCASSVSGTKTGELFFGEGSRLTVL.

The chain carries TRBV5-4 and TRBJ2-2; D is ambiguous. The CDR3 is 16 residues long. V was cut by 3 bases and J by 0 bases, with 12 bases left in between. Germline loops: CDR1 SGHNT, CDR2 YYREEE (reference sequence). The CDR3 sequence: CASSYQSYANTGELFF. The CDR3 DNA reads TGTGCCAGCAGCTACCAATCTTACGCGAACACCGGGGAGCTGTTTTTT. Full variable domain (missing parts from reference TRBV5-4 and TRBJ2-2): ETGVTQSPTHLIKTRGQQVTLRCSSQSGHNTVSWYQQALGQGPQFIFQYYREEENGRGNFPPRFSGLQFPNYSSELNVNALELDDSALYLCASSYQSYANTGELFFGEGSRLTVL.

This clone was recorded once. The gene calls are TRBV9 and TRBJ2-1; D remains unclear. CDR3 length: 14 residues. Per germline, CDR1 SGDLS and CDR2 YYNGEE. Trimming took off 2 bases at V and 0 bases at J, with 6 bases between the two ends. CDR3 sequence (DNA): TGTGCCAGCAGCGTTGCTAGCTCCTACAATGAGCAGTTCTTC. It specifies CASSVASSYNEQFF.

The gene calls are TRBV28 and TRBJ1-1, with D unresolved. Trimming shortened V by 3 bases and J by 4 bases, and 6 bases separated the two germline ends. Germline V lookup: CDR1 MDHEN, CDR2 SYDVKM. This CDR3 comprises 12 residues. CDR3 residues: CASSLKSTEAFF. CDR3 sequence (DNA): TGTGCCAGCAGTTTGAAATCCACTGAAGCTTTCTTT.

The chain joins TRBV19 to TRBJ1-2, with unresolved D. Germline lookup yields CDR1 LNHDA and CDR2 SQIVND (reference sequence). This CDR3 has 13 amino acids. V was trimmed by 8 bases and J by 2 bases, leaving 12 bases between them. Here the CDR3 reads CASCPGPNYGYTF. The CDR3 DNA sequence: TGTGCCAGTTGTCCTGGGCCAAACTATGGCTACACCTTC.

This rearrangement joins TRBV23-1 to TRBJ1-1; 7 nucleotides align to TRBD1. Being an ORF, TRBV23-1 has a function that is uncertain. Trimming took 6 bases from V and 3 from J; bases not matched to a gene: 19. The CDR3 extends over 18 amino acids. Written as DNA, the CDR3 is TGCGCCAGCAGGCCCAGAGGGGGCAGCCAACGGGGTGACACTGAAGCTTTCTTT. Amino acid sequence: CASRPRGGSQRGDTEAFF.

The CDR3: CAIARGAGNEQYF. DNA of the CDR3: TGTGCCATCGCGAGGGGGGCGGGGAACGAGCAGTACTTC. The chain links TRBV10-3 to TRBJ2-7; D tentatively fits TRBD1 or TRBD2 (6 bases each). Deletions cut 8 bases from V and 5 bases from J, with 16 bases between. The V gene's germline CDR1 is ENHRY and CDR2 SYGVKD. This CDR3 has 13 residues.

The J gene is TRBJ1-5, the V gene TRBV7-9; 7 bases are a match to TRBD1. V was pared by 0 bases and J by 4 bases, with 3 bases of the junction left unmatched. CDR1 is SEHNR and CDR2 is FQNEAQ in the germline V gene (reference sequence). The CDR3 is made up of 15 amino acids. CDR3 protein: CASSLATGPNQPQHF. CDR3 sequence (DNA): TGTGCCAGCAGCTTAGCGACAGGGCCGAATCAGCCCCAGCATTTT. The full variable domain, completed using reference TRBV7-9 and TRBJ1-5, is DTGVSQNPRHKITKRGQNVTFRCDPISEHNRLYWYRQTLGQGPEFLTYFQNEAQLEKSRLLSDRFSAERPKGSFSTLEIQRTEQGDSAMYLCASSLATGPNQPQHFGDGTRLSIL.

The chain links TRBV6-6 to TRBJ2-3; no clear D gene. Germline CDR1 and CDR2: MNHNY and SVGAGI (reference sequence). This CDR3 region has 12 residues. With 3 bases removed from V and 5 bases from J, the gap between germline ends came to 6 bases. CDR3 amino acids: CASSYALDTQYF. As DNA, the CDR3 is TGTGCCAGCAGTTATGCGTTAGATACGCAGTATTTT.

The V call is TRBV28, the J call TRBJ2-1; D remains ambiguous. V lost 4 bases to trimming and J lost 9 bases, with 4 bases between them. The CDR3 consists of 10 residues. The V gene's germline CDR1 is MDHEN and CDR2 SYDVKM. This CDR3 reads CASSYGEQFF. Here the CDR3 DNA reads TGTGCCAGCAGTTACGGTGAGCAGTTCTTC.

This clone was counted between two and nine times. The identical CDR3 is also encoded by other nucleotide sequences in the sample. The V and J genes are TRBV9 and TRBJ2-7, with a weak D call TRBD1 (5 bases). Trimming took 0 bases from V and 2 from J, leaving 9 bases between them. The CDR3 runs 14 residues. The germline gives CDR1 SGDLS, CDR2 YYNGEE. CDR3 nucleotides: TGTGCCAGCAGCGTAGGGCAGGGAACCTACGAGCAGTACTTC. Its protein product is CASSVGQGTYEQYF.

This sequence joins TRBV19 and TRBJ2-7, with D perhaps TRBD2 (5 bases). CDR1 is LNHDA, CDR2 SQIVND, per germline (reference sequence). The CDR3 has 13 amino acids. Trimming removed 5 bases at V and 6 bases at J, with 14 bases between. The CDR3 sequence: CASSQEVAREQYF. CDR3 DNA: TGTGCCAGTAGTCAGGAGGTGGCCCGCGAGCAGTACTTC.

V usage is TRBV19 and J usage is TRBJ1-6; 7 bases are a match to TRBD1. The V gene end was trimmed by 1 base and the J gene end by 8 bases; junction bases not matched to a gene: 8. This CDR3 has 16 amino acids. Per the germline V gene, CDR1 is LNHDA and CDR2 is SQIVND (reference sequence). As DNA, the CDR3 is TGTGCCAGTAGTATAGCACAGGGGCCCTCTCATTCACCCCTCCACTTT. This sequence encodes CASSIAQGPSHSPLHF.

This rearrangement joins TRBV5-1 to TRBJ2-1; 7 positions agree with TRBD1. The CDR3 length is 13 residues. Germline values: CDR1 SGHRS, CDR2 YFSETQ. The junction had 9 bases not matched to a gene; V was cut back by 6 bases and J by 9 bases. The CDR3 DNA sequence: TGCGCCAGCAAGACTACAGGGGCGCGTGAGCAGTTCTTC. Encoded protein: CASKTTGAREQFF.